This TCR beta chain was documented in a study of blood T cell repertoires in COVID-19 (TCRdb year 2020). Study-wide context: The collaborator samples originated in the United States, Italy and Spain and spanned the acute and convalescent phases of COVID-19. The material from the prospective study consisted of cDNA or gDNA derived from T cells, B-cell-depleted T cells, or PBMCs. The dataset comprised deeply sampled blood TCRbeta repertoires from subjects exposed to, actively infected with, or recovered from COVID-19. The repertoires were made available in a free public database intended to serve as a resource for research on the immune response to SARS-CoV-2. Samples were obtained from the ongoing ImmuneRACE study (first 160 participants) and from about 1,300 subjects provided by 6 global collaborators. A de-identified subject ID, COVID-19 status, age in years and sex were almost always included in the sample metadata. Where HLA class I and class II types were available, the types were taken from metadata supplied by the sample provider, not from assay-based typing.

From a lookup of the germline V gene (reference sequence), CDR1 and CDR2 are MNHEY and SMNVEV. V drops 8 bases and J drops 2 bases, leaving 22 bases in between. Taken from cysteine to phenylalanine, the CDR3 has 16 residues. CDR3 DNA only is kept here, 48 bases in frame from base 1. As regards this clone: Its cognate antigen has yet to be identified. No base-level quality is on record; no much larger clone is a single base apart.

Study-level results and caveats: Clinical and demographic metadata were provided uncurated, with the amount varying by source and participant.

TCRbeta CDR3 regions were amplified from genomic DNA using the immunoSEQ Assay, a bias-controlled multiplex PCR. The published analysis was carried out like this. Within the assay, amplification of reference gene primers was used to estimate how many nucleated cells each sample contained. To quantify the absolute abundance of each unique TCRbeta CDR3 rearrangement, sequence reads were collapsed and filtered. Productive Simpson clonality was computed per sample as the square root of Simpson's diversity index over productive rearrangements. The source is immuneACCESS, and TCRdb retained only in-frame sequences with V and J called. Part of the clones is not carried over; for the studies checked, unresolved V genes explain less than half of this, and the remainder is unexplained. V, J and clone size derive from that table, while D and trimming were established from the DNA sequence. This sample lists approximately 40,000 clones; about nine tenths were detected once. The top ten clones comprise more than 4% of the sample.

Collaborating institutions collected whole blood in K2EDTA tubes following their own protocols. For TCRbeta analysis, collaborators shipped samples in one of three forms: frozen whole blood, isolated PBMCs, or DNA extracted from either of those sample types. This receptor was taken from a human donor in a cohort sampled during active COVID-19. The rearranged segments are TRBV27 and TRBJ2-7, with TRBD2 perhaps the D gene, on 6 matching bases. Sequenced material: peripheral blood. The DNA sequence follows: TGTGCCAGCGGCCCAGGGAGGACGGGAACTGCCTACGAGCAGTACTTC. It specifies CASGPGRTGTAYEQYF.